These 27 T cell receptor beta chains came from one sample sequenced in a study of human T cells and chemical hapten exposure. TCRdb fed the RACE reads into MiXCR, producing one record per CDR3 protein. The sample lists 90,000 to 110,000 distinct CDR3 sequences; 9% to 9.5% were seen once. Described time point: patch test 2, 6 weeks after DPC sensitization. The treatment denotes: therapeutic diphenylcyclopropenone sensitization with weekly scalp DPC. The sample consisted of whole blood, taken in connection with sensitization to the hapten diphenylcyclopropenone (DPC). Receptors were obtained from a woman aged 40-49 years with alopecia areata. Some clones in this sample may be carry-over from other donors' samples.

This clonotype has at least ten counts. CDR3 DNA: TGTGCCAGCAGGGGGGATAATTCACCCCTCCACTTT. Amino acids: CASRGDNSPLHF. The chain couples TRBV2 to TRBJ1-6, with a weak D call TRBD1 (5 bases). The CDR3 has 12 residues. V dropped 6 bases and J dropped 5 bases, with 5 bases sitting between them. CDR1 is SNHLY and CDR2 is FYNNEI in the germline V gene.

This clonotype has a count of ten or more. The genes are TRBV20-1 and TRBJ1-5, with TRBD1 matching over 9 bases. The V and J ends lost 6 bases and 2 bases, in that order; junction bases with no gene match: 5. CDR1 and CDR2 (germline): DFQATT, SNEGSKA (reference sequence). CDR3 length: 14 residues. CDR3 in DNA: TGCAGTGCCCGGGACAGGGAGGGCAATCAGCCCCAGCATTTT. This codes for CSARDREGNQPQHF.

CDR3: CASSLDRAGDGYTF. The CDR3 nucleotides are TGTGCCAGCAGCTTAGATCGGGCAGGGGATGGCTACACCTTC. This rearrangement joins TRBV11-2 to TRBJ1-2; D might be TRBD1 (6 bases). Trimming took 0 bases from V and 6 from J, leaving 11 bases between them. Germline CDR1 and CDR2: SGHAT and FQNNGV. The CDR3 runs to 14 residues.

This clonotype was found many times. This chain connects TRBV19 to TRBJ2-7; tentative D call: TRBD2 (5 bases). CDR1 and CDR2 from the germline V gene are LNHDA and SQIVND (reference sequence). CDR3 length equals 15 residues. V was cut by 3 bases and J by 2 bases, with 14 bases left in between. The CDR3 coding sequence is TGTGCCAGTAGTATTCTTCAGGACTTAACCTACGAGCAGTACTTC. Translated: CASSILQDLTYEQYF.

The CDR3 DNA reads TGTGCCAGCAGGGTAGACACGAACACCGGGGAGCTGTTTTTT. Its translation: CASRVDTNTGELFF. The V gene is TRBV6-6, the J gene TRBJ2-2; D is ambiguous. The V and J ends lost 6 bases and 0 bases respectively, with 8 bases between them. Germline lookup yields CDR1 MNHNY and CDR2 SVGAGI (reference sequence). The CDR3 is made up of 14 amino acids.

CDR3 nucleotides: TGTGCCAGCAGTTTGGGGGGTTTCCCTTACAATGAGCAGTTCTTC. Residues: CASSLGGFPYNEQFF. This chain uses TRBV12-3 or TRBV12-4 with TRBJ2-1; a possible D gene is TRBD2 (6 bases). CDR3 length equals 15 residues. Deletions cut 3 bases from V and 4 bases from J, with 13 bases between.

In this sample, this clonotype turned up many times. The CDR3 here is CASSLATGAGQPQHF. The CDR3 DNA sequence: TGTGCCAGCAGCTTAGCGACAGGGGCGGGCCAGCCCCAGCATTTT. The chain carries TRBV7-2 and TRBJ1-5, with 8 bases fitting TRBD1. Unmatched junction bases numbered 5, after V lost 0 bases and J lost 7 bases. Per the germline V gene, CDR1 is SGHTA and CDR2 is FQGNSA. The CDR3 extends over 15 amino acids.

This clonotype was seen a handful of times. The CDR3 bases are TGTGCCAGCAGCGTTTATCAAGGACTAGCGTGGGAGACCCAGTACTTC. Translated, it gives CASSVYQGLAWETQYF. This chain connects TRBV27 to TRBJ2-5; 9 bases fit TRBD2. Germline V gene sequence: CDR1 MNHEY, CDR2 SMNVEV (reference sequence). V lost 6 bases to trimming and J lost 5 bases; unmatched junction nucleotides: 13. CDR3 length equals 16 residues.

V is TRBV6-5 and J is TRBJ1-2; no reliable D call. Germline CDR1 and CDR2: MNHEY and SVGAGI. V was trimmed by 4 bases and J by 8 bases, leaving 14 bases between them. This CDR3 has 13 amino acids. This chain's CDR3 is CASSSNSPLGYTF. In nucleotides, the CDR3 is TGTGCCAGCAGTTCCAACAGTCCCCTGGGCTACACCTTC.

In its sample, this clonotype was seen many times. The rearrangement links TRBV3-1 to TRBJ1-4; D call uncertain. The germline gives CDR1 LGHDT, CDR2 YNNKEL (reference sequence). Between the trimmed V and J ends, which lost 1 base and 7 bases, there was a span of 7 bases. CDR3 size: 13 residues. In DNA, the CDR3 is TGTGCCAGCAGCCAAGTGGTGGGTGAAAAACTGTTTTTT. This translates into CASSQVVGEKLFF.

This clonotype was seen ten or more times. This chain links TRBV18 with TRBJ1-1; weak D call: TRBD1 (5 bases). The V end was cut by 5 bases, the J end by 2 bases, with 15 bases between. Germline V gene lookup returns CDR1 KGHSH and CDR2 LQKENI. The CDR3 length is 15 residues. DNA of the CDR3: TGTGCCAGCTCATTCTTTCGAGACAGTAACACTGAAGCTTTCTTT. This gives the protein CASSFFRDSNTEAFF.

J is TRBJ2-5 and V is TRBV5-1; possibly TRBD2 for D (6 bases). This CDR3 contains 14 residues. V lost 2 bases, J lost 4 bases, and 12 bases lay in between. CDR1 is SGHRS, CDR2 YFSETQ, per germline. The DNA for the CDR3 is TGCGCCAGCAGCTTCCGGAGGGCCGGAGAGACCCAGTACTTC. It encodes CASSFRRAGETQYF.

This clonotype was seen more than once but under ten times. The chain combines TRBV2 with TRBJ1-5, with D uncertain. The CDR3 contains 13 residues. With 4 bases removed from V and 2 bases from J, the gap between germline ends came to 6 bases. Germline V gives CDR1 SNHLY, CDR2 FYNNEI. CDR3 nucleotides: TGTGCCAGCAGTGTAGAGGGCAATCAGCCCCAGCATTTT. Amino acids: CASSVEGNQPQHF.

The rearrangement links TRBV5-4 to TRBJ1-2, with a possible D match to TRBD1 (5 bases). The germline V gene has CDR1 SGHNT and CDR2 YYREEE (reference sequence). The CDR3 contains 14 residues. V was shortened by 2 bases and J by 6 bases, with 14 bases between the two germline ends. The CDR3 DNA follows: TGTGCCAGCAGCTTTGGCAGGGAGGGGAATGGCTACACCTTC. Its translation: CASSFGREGNGYTF.

This clonotype has ten or more counts. The chain employs TRBV6-2 or TRBV6-3 and TRBJ2-2; TRBD1 agrees at 9 bases. The germline CDR1 and CDR2 sequences are MNHEY and SVGEGT. V was clipped by 1 base and J by 4 bases; unmatched bases: 7. This CDR3 is 17 amino acids long. CDR3 sequence: CASSYYPGQGPTGELFF. Written as DNA, the CDR3 is TGTGCCAGCAGTTACTACCCGGGACAGGGCCCCACCGGGGAGCTGTTTTTT.

The sample holds a few counts of this clonotype. The chain has TRBV3-1 and TRBJ2-3; D is uncertain. Trimming left V 5 bases short and J 1 base short, with 10 bases between. CDR1 is LGHDT and CDR2 is YNNKEL in the germline V gene (reference sequence). The CDR3 is made up of 14 amino acids. The CDR3 sequence: CASSFLSGTDTQYF. In DNA, the CDR3 is TGTGCCAGCAGCTTCCTTTCGGGCACAGATACGCAGTATTTT.

The chain couples TRBV7-2 to TRBJ2-3; TRBD1 matches 12 bases. The length of the CDR3 is 16 residues. Trimming took 5 bases from V and 6 from J; bases not matched to a gene: 9. Germline values: CDR1 SGHTA, CDR2 FQGNSA. As DNA, the CDR3 is TGTGCCAGCAGCCCCCGGGACAGGGGGCGCAGCGATACGCAGTATTTT. Its translation: CASSPRDRGRSDTQYF.

In its sample, this clonotype was seen many times. V gene TRBV18 combines with J gene TRBJ1-6; D might be TRBD1 (6 bases). The CDR3 contains 16 residues. V lost 6 bases and J lost 10, with 22 bases in between. Per the germline V gene, CDR1 is KGHSH and CDR2 is LQKENI. CDR3 coding DNA: TGTGCCAGCTCGCAAGTCCTCGCAGGGGAAGGATCACCCCTCCACTTT. Its protein is CASSQVLAGEGSPLHF.

Ten or more counts support this clonotype. This rearrangement joins TRBV5-4 to TRBJ2-2; D is possibly TRBD2 (7 bases). CDR1 is SGHNT, CDR2 YYREEE, per germline (reference sequence). Trimming shortened V by 9 bases and J by 3 bases, and 15 bases separated the two germline ends. CDR3 length equals 14 residues. The CDR3 here is CAIRGGHDTGELFF. The CDR3 nucleotides are TGTGCCATAAGGGGGGGCCACGACACCGGGGAGCTGTTTTTT. Looking up the rest from reference TRBV5-4 and TRBJ2-2 gives the full variable domain: ETGVTQSPTHLIKTRGQQVTLRCSSQSGHNTVSWYQQALGQGPQFIFQYYREEENGRGNFPPRFSGLQFPNYSSELNVNALELDDSALYLCAIRGGHDTGELFFGEGSRLTVL.

This chain uses TRBV10-3 with TRBJ1-5; TRBD1 is a possible D gene (6 bases). CDR3 length: 17 residues. Germline loops: CDR1 ENHRY, CDR2 SYGVKD. The ends were cut back, 3 bases at V and 0 bases at J, with 15 bases in the middle. CDR3 coding DNA: TGTGCCATCAGTGATTTCGCAGGGGTGGGTAGCAATCAGCCCCAGCATTTT. Amino acids: CAISDFAGVGSNQPQHF.

This clonotype was observed a handful of times. The chain carries TRBV6-2 or TRBV6-3 and TRBJ2-7; D may be TRBD1 (6 bases). Trimming shortened V by 11 bases and J by 0 bases, and 14 bases separated the two germline ends. Per germline, CDR1 MNHEY and CDR2 SVGEGT. This CDR3 is 13 amino acids long. The CDR3 is CAGRRQASYEQYF. The CDR3, as DNA: TGTGCCGGAAGGCGACAGGCCTCCTACGAGCAGTACTTC.

This clonotype occurred many times. CDR3 nucleotide sequence: TGTGCCAGCAGCCGAGGGGAGGGGATGGCCAATGAGCAGTTCTTC. Translated: CASSRGEGMANEQFF. The chain links TRBV4-2 to TRBJ2-1; 7 bases are a match to TRBD2. J lost 6 bases, V lost 4 bases, and 9 bases had no gene match. There are 15 residues in the CDR3. Germline CDR1 is LGHNA and CDR2 is YNFKEQ.

This clonotype was observed at least ten times. The CDR3 DNA is TGTGCCACCGCGGGGGGGCCTAGAACAGATACGCAGTATTTT. It yields the protein CATAGGPRTDTQYF. This rearrangement joins TRBV27 to TRBJ2-3; 9 bases map to TRBD2. The CDR3 runs to 14 residues. V trimming: 10 bases; J trimming: 3 bases; junction bases outside the gene matches: 8. The germline gives CDR1 MNHEY, CDR2 SMNVEV (reference sequence).

This clonotype occurred many times. CDR3 region: CASSFGTDYGYTF. In nucleotides, the CDR3 is TGTGCCAGCAGCTTTGGGACGGACTATGGCTACACCTTC. V is TRBV11-2 and J is TRBJ1-2; possibly TRBD1 for D (5 bases). The CDR3 runs 13 residues. Germline CDR1 and CDR2: SGHAT and FQNNGV. Trimming removed 3 bases from V and 3 bases from J, with 8 bases in between.

This chain links TRBV6-2 or TRBV6-3 with TRBJ1-2; D unclear. This CDR3 region has 15 residues. The germline V gene encodes CDR1 MNHEY and CDR2 SVGEGT. Trimming left V 5 bases short and J 7 bases short, with 20 bases between. CDR3 sequence: CASSLPSALNLGYTF. The CDR3 DNA sequence: TGTGCCAGCAGTCTCCCCTCGGCCCTCAATCTTGGCTACACCTTC.

This clonotype was detected ten times or more. V usage is TRBV20-1 and J usage is TRBJ1-6; tentatively, D is TRBD1 (6 bases). This CDR3 comprises 14 residues. The V and J ends lost 5 bases and 6 bases respectively, with 14 bases between them. CDR1 and CDR2 (germline): DFQATT, SNEGSKA (reference sequence). The CDR3 DNA is TGCAGTGCTGTCTCAGGACAGAGTAATTCACCCCTCCACTTT. Its translation: CSAVSGQSNSPLHF.

Concerning this clonotype itself: This may be a read error, as it is one base from a much larger clone. This chain uses TRBV18 with TRBJ1-4; tentatively, D is TRBD1 (5 bases). Germline CDR1 and CDR2: KGHSH and LQKENI. V lost 3 bases, J lost 7 bases, and 15 bases lay in between. The CDR3 runs 15 residues. For the CDR3, the DNA is TGTGCCAGCTCACCCCAGGGATGGAGTAGTGAAAAACTGTTTTTT. This translates into CASSPQGWSSEKLFF.